Below, 25 T cell receptor beta chains from the same sample are listed, as sequenced in a study of blood T cell repertoires in COVID-19. Generated by immunoSEQ multiplex PCR, the TCRdb table keeps only in-frame clones and is missing some. The sample includes 450,000 to 500,000 clones, approximately 85% of them seen just once. The specimen was peripheral blood. The receptors shown here come from a human donor in a cohort sampled during active COVID-19.

In this sample, this clone turned up once. The CDR3 nucleotides read TGTGCCAGTAGTAGTAGCATATCCTCCTACGAGCAGTACTTC. It is translated as CASSSSISSYEQYF. V gene TRBV19 combines with J gene TRBJ2-7; no clear D. The CDR3 is made up of 14 amino acids. Trimming shortened V by 4 bases and J by 0 bases, and 10 bases separated the two germline ends. CDR1 and CDR2 (germline): LNHDA, SQIVND (reference sequence).

This clone was observed a single time. A far larger clone lies a single base away; this is likely a read error. The CDR3: CASSPGQNYGYTF. CDR3 sequence (DNA): TGTGCCAGCAGCCCGGGACAGAACTATGGCTACACCTTC. V usage is TRBV28 and J usage is TRBJ1-2; 7 nucleotides match TRBD1. The CDR3 is 13 amino acids. V shed 6 bases, J shed 2 bases, and the junction held 3 bases outside the gene matches. Germline V gene sequence: CDR1 MDHEN, CDR2 SYDVKM.

In this sample, this clone turned up once. This rearrangement joins TRBV11-2 to TRBJ2-5, with D possibly being TRBD2 (5 bases). This CDR3 is 15 amino acids long. The germline V and J ends were trimmed by 5 bases and 0 bases, with 13 bases remaining between them. The germline gives CDR1 SGHAT, CDR2 FQNNGV. CDR3 region: CASSPLGVYQETQYF. For the CDR3, the DNA is TGTGCCAGCAGCCCCCTCGGGGTGTACCAAGAGACCCAGTACTTC.

This chain joins TRBV18 and TRBJ1-1, with TRBD1 as a possible D gene (6 bases). V lost 3 bases, J lost 5 bases, and 16 bases lay in between. CDR1 and CDR2 (germline): KGHSH, LQKENI. There are 15 residues in the CDR3. The CDR3 protein is CASSPDPGEGTEAFF. The CDR3 bases are TGTGCCAGCTCACCGGATCCAGGGGAGGGAACTGAAGCTTTCTTT.

The rearrangement links TRBV7-9 to TRBJ1-2; D is undetermined. The CDR3 spans 14 residues. Germline loops: CDR1 SEHNR, CDR2 FQNEAQ (reference sequence). Trimming removed 0 bases at V and 1 base at J, with 6 bases between. CDR3: CASSLAGSNYGYTF. CDR3 bases: TGTGCCAGCAGCTTAGCTGGCAGTAACTATGGCTACACCTTC.

Worth noting for this clone: The junction departs from germline at one end; a sequencing error may be responsible. The DNA of the CDR3 is TGTGCCACCAGTGATTTAGGCGGATCCCTCAAGGACTTC. Translation: CATSDLGGSLKDF. This sequence joins TRBV24-1 and TRBJ2-7; D is undetermined. The CDR3 totals 13 residues. Germline V gene data show CDR1 as KGHDR and CDR2 as SFDVKD.

The V and J genes are TRBV24-1 and TRBJ1-1; 9 bases fit TRBD1. Germline V gives CDR1 KGHDR, CDR2 SFDVKD. Unmatched junction bases numbered 6, after V lost 5 bases and J lost 3 bases. CDR3 length: 15 residues. In DNA form, the CDR3 reads TGTGCCACCAGTGCAACAGGGGGCGCGTACACTGAAGCTTTCTTT. Its translation is CATSATGGAYTEAFF.

This chain uses TRBV7-3 with TRBJ2-1; 14 bases agree with TRBD2. Looked up from germline, CDR1 is SGHTA and CDR2 is FQGTGA. V shed 5 bases, J shed 8 bases, and the junction held 11 bases outside the gene matches. The CDR3 covers 17 residues. This CDR3 reads CASSLQPSGLAGDEQFF. DNA of the CDR3: TGTGCCAGCAGCCTGCAACCGTCGGGACTAGCGGGGGATGAGCAGTTCTTC.

The chain is built from TRBV2 and TRBJ1-4, with TRBD1 identical over 10 bases. Germline assignment: CDR1 SNHLY and CDR2 FYNNEI. The CDR3 consists of 16 residues. With 0 bases clipped from V and 6 bases from J, the junction kept 4 bases outside the gene matches. The CDR3 loop is CASSEAGQGSDEKLFF. The CDR3 DNA reads TGTGCCAGCAGTGAAGCGGGACAGGGGTCGGATGAAAAACTGTTTTTT. The full variable domain, rest sourced from reference TRBV2 and TRBJ1-4, is EPEVTQTPSHQVTQMGQEVILRCVPISNHLYFYWYRQILGQKVEFLVSFYNNEISEKSEIFDDQFSVERPDGSNFTLKIRSTKLEDSAMYFCASSEAGQGSDEKLFFGSGTQLSVL.

This sequence joins TRBV18 and TRBJ1-4; D gene uncertain. Trimming pared 3 bases from V and 6 bases from J, leaving 14 bases between. The CDR3 length is 15 residues. Germline V gene lookup returns CDR1 KGHSH and CDR2 LQKENI. CDR3 in DNA: TGTGCCAGCTCACCCGCTGGCAGGTCGGATGAAAAACTGTTTTTT. This translates into CASSPAGRSDEKLFF. The whole variable domain, remainder taken from reference TRBV18 and TRBJ1-4, is NAGVMQNPRHLVRRRGQEARLRCSPMKGHSHVYWYRQLPEEGLKFMVYLQKENIIDESGMPKERFSAEFPKEGPSILRIQQVVRGDSAAYFCASSPAGRSDEKLFFGSGTQLSVL.

V gene TRBV19 combines with J gene TRBJ1-5, with TRBD1 matching 11 bases. CDR1 and CDR2 from the germline V gene are LNHDA and SQIVND (reference sequence). The ends lost 4 bases at V and 0 bases at J; junction bases unmatched: 11. The CDR3 contains 19 residues. The CDR3 nucleotides read TGTGCCAGTAGTAACCCGGGACAGGGGGTTCTTCATAGCAATCAGCCCCAGCATTTT. Translation gives CASSNPGQGVLHSNQPQHF.

The table lists this clone with a count of one. The chain has TRBV20-1 and TRBJ1-5; 7 bases line up with TRBD1. The CDR3 is 15 residues long. Trimming cost V 3 bases and J 3 bases; bases outside gene matches: 8. Germline V gene sequence: CDR1 DFQATT, CDR2 SNEGSKA (reference sequence). CDR3 region: CSASVAGGYNQPQHF. As DNA, the CDR3 is TGCAGTGCTAGTGTCGCAGGGGGTTACAATCAGCCCCAGCATTTT.

The chain links TRBV4-3 to TRBJ2-1, with D perhaps TRBD2 (5 bases). Trimming left V 4 bases short and J 10 bases short, with 14 bases between. The CDR3 consists of 13 residues. Germline V gene lookup returns CDR1 LGHNA and CDR2 YSLEER. The DNA for the CDR3 is TGCGCCAGCAGCCGCGCACGGGGTTACGAGCAGTTCTTC. Its protein product is CASSRARGYEQFF.

The V gene is TRBV4-1, the J gene TRBJ2-6, with D possibly being TRBD1 (7 bases). V was clipped by 0 bases and J by 2 bases, with 14 bases between them. The CDR3 totals 18 residues. Germline V CDR1 and CDR2: MGHRA, YSYEKL. Here the CDR3 DNA reads TGCGCCAGCAGCCAAGAATGGGTCAGGGGGGCTGGGGCCAACGTCCTGACTTTC. It encodes CASSQEWVRGAGANVLTF.

This sequence joins TRBV3-1 (or the pseudogene TRBV3-2) and TRBJ2-7; 7 bases are shared with TRBD2. V was clipped by 0 bases and J by 4 bases; unmatched bases: 12. Per germline, CDR1 LGHDT and CDR2 YNNKEL (reference sequence). CDR3 size: 17 residues. The CDR3 DNA is TGTGCCAGCAGCCAAGATGGCCTAGCGGTAAAAATATACGAGCAGTACTTC. Translation gives CASSQDGLAVKIYEQYF.

J is TRBJ2-2 and V is TRBV7-6; no reliable D call. The CDR3 runs 14 residues. Trimming took off 2 bases at V and 1 base at J, with 5 bases between the two ends. Germline lookup yields CDR1 SGHVS and CDR2 FNYEAQ. CDR3 in amino acids: CASSLTGNTGELFF. The CDR3 nucleotides read TGTGCCAGCAGCTTAACCGGGAACACCGGGGAGCTGTTTTTT.

The J gene is TRBJ1-1, the V gene TRBV5-4; D is ambiguous. V lost 3 bases, J lost 0 bases, and 15 bases lay in between. The CDR3 length is 16 residues. The germline CDR1 and CDR2 sequences are SGHNT and YYREEE (reference sequence). The CDR3 protein is CASSSGPRGLNTEAFF. CDR3 in DNA: TGTGCCAGCAGCTCCGGCCCCCGGGGTTTGAACACTGAAGCTTTCTTT.

V gene TRBV7-9 combines with J gene TRBJ1-2; maybe TRBD1 (6 bases). The CDR3 has 15 amino acids. Per the germline V gene, CDR1 is SEHNR and CDR2 is FQNEAQ (reference sequence). Trimming cost V 5 bases and J 2 bases, with 15 bases left between them. The CDR3 loop reads CASSPSQGINYGYTF. The CDR3 bases are TGTGCCAGCAGCCCCAGTCAGGGGATAAACTATGGCTACACCTTC.

This clone was seen only a few times. V usage is TRBV19 and J usage is TRBJ2-1; 11 nucleotides match TRBD1. This CDR3 is built from 14 residues. Unmatched junction bases numbered 3, after V lost 5 bases and J lost 6 bases. The germline V gene has CDR1 LNHDA and CDR2 SQIVND (reference sequence). The CDR3, as DNA: TGTGCCAGTAGTCTGGACAGGGGGCCCAATGAGCAGTTCTTC. Protein: CASSLDRGPNEQFF.

The rearrangement uses TRBV5-6 and TRBJ2-3, with D possibly TRBD2 on 6 matching bases. The CDR3 sequence is 14 residues long. CDR1 is SGHDT and CDR2 is YYEEEE in the germline V gene. Trimming pared 5 bases from V and 2 bases from J, leaving 12 bases between. The CDR3 here is CASRAGGSTDTQYF. CDR3 sequence (DNA): TGTGCCAGCAGGGCCGGGGGATCCACAGATACGCAGTATTTT.

The J gene is TRBJ2-3, the V gene TRBV19; 13 positions agree with TRBD2. The CDR3 totals 14 residues. Germline CDR1 LNHDA, CDR2 SQIVND (reference sequence). The CDR3 region is CGTSGSRGTDTQYF. CDR3 sequence (DNA): TGTGGGACTAGCGGGAGTAGGGGAACAGATACGCAGTATTTT.

This chain connects TRBV5-6 to TRBJ2-4; TRBD1 might be the D (6 bases). Germline assignment: CDR1 SGHDT and CDR2 YYEEEE. V lost 5 bases and J lost 1, with 10 bases in between. The CDR3 has 14 amino acids. CDR3 amino acids: CASRYQGAKNIQYF. CDR3 in DNA: TGTGCCAGCAGGTACCAGGGGGCCAAAAACATTCAGTACTTC.

This rearrangement joins TRBV19 to TRBJ2-5; 13 bases match TRBD2. CDR3 size: 17 residues. J was trimmed by 5 bases and V by 5 bases; bases with no gene match: 11. CDR1 is LNHDA, CDR2 SQIVND, per germline (reference sequence). CDR3 residues: CASSPRGLAGDSETQYF. CDR3 in DNA: TGTGCCAGTAGTCCACGAGGACTAGCGGGAGATTCGGAGACCCAGTACTTC.

This chain uses TRBV6-5 with TRBJ2-1, with 9 bases identical to TRBD2. The V gene's germline CDR1 is MNHEY and CDR2 SVGAGI. The CDR3 has 14 amino acids. V shed 6 bases and J 10 bases; nucleotides not matched to a gene: 10. CDR3 loop: CASSPLVAGVEQFF. CDR3 bases: TGTGCCAGCAGCCCGCTGGTAGCGGGAGTCGAGCAGTTCTTC.

The rearrangement joins TRBV19 to TRBJ2-3, with 7 bases that match TRBD1. The germline CDR1 and CDR2 sequences are LNHDA and SQIVND (reference sequence). Trimming removed 7 bases from V and 3 bases from J; junction bases left unmatched: 16. This CDR3 spans 17 amino acids. The CDR3 reads CASTPGRGRPRTDTQYF. The CDR3 DNA sequence: TGTGCCAGTACCCCCGGAAGGGGGCGGCCCCGAACAGATACGCAGTATTTT.